This T cell receptor (beta chain) emerged from a study of graft-versus-host responses after intestinal transplantation. Study overall: Each recipient received anti-thymocyte globulin induction, then tacrolimus and steroids for 2 to 3 years.

On this clone itself: The antigen remains unidentified.

J lost 1 base, V lost 5 bases, and 9 bases had no gene match. The length of the CDR3 is 16 residues. Per the germline V gene, CDR1 is SGHRS and CDR2 is YFSETQ. TCRdb keeps only in-frame clones here, not all; method: immunoSEQ multiplex PCR. The sample includes 96,000 or so clones, roughly 92% seen only once; the top ten take around 0.15%. Overall study results and limits: Marrow from the recipient contained GvH clones, some of which had appeared first in ileum or blood.

The TCR comes from a human donor who received an intestinal transplant. The sequencing here drew on unstimulated CD4+ T cells sorted from spleen or lymph node cells, taken before intestinal transplant. The chain joins TRBV5-1 to TRBJ2-5; TRBD2 matches at 9 bases. DNA of the CDR3: TGCGCCAGCAGGTTCGGCGGGGGGGCGAGCCAAGAGACCCAGTACTTC. It specifies CASRFGGGASQETQYF.